Shown below are 31 T cell receptor beta chains from a single sample sequenced in a study of Ad26.COV2.S vaccination and SARS-CoV-2 variants. Repertoires were generated with immunoSEQ multiplex PCR, while TCRdb's copy carries only in-frame clones and drops some. The sample yields 440,000 or so clones, about 92% seen once. The treatment here: about 20 received Ad26.COV2.S at low or high dose, single or two shots; 5 received placebo; per-sample allocation not given. On day 63 after the first injection, vaccine and placebo recipients gave samples. The source was peripheral blood, collected in a trial of Ad26.COV2.S vaccine versus placebo. The source is a person between 18 and 60 years old who received the Ad26.COV2.S COVID-19 vaccine or a placebo.

J is TRBJ2-7 and V is TRBV30, with 8 bases lining up with TRBD1. J was trimmed by 5 bases and V by 0 bases; bases with no gene match: 3. The CDR3 spans 13 residues. Germline V CDR1 and CDR2: GTSNPN, SVGIG (reference sequence). The CDR3 sequence is CAWSVDRADEQYF. The CDR3 DNA follows: TGTGCCTGGAGTGTGGACAGGGCGGACGAGCAGTACTTC.

The chain combines TRBV19 with TRBJ2-3, with 8 bases that match TRBD1. Looked up from germline, CDR1 is LNHDA and CDR2 is SQIVND (reference sequence). The CDR3 has 16 residues. V lost 3 bases and J lost 2; bases outside the gene matches: 7. The DNA for the CDR3 is TGTGCCAGTAGTATCCGGACAGGGAAGGCCACAGATACGCAGTATTTT. Translated: CASSIRTGKATDTQYF.

This clone was recorded only once. The rearrangement joins TRBV6-6 to TRBJ2-2; 10 bases are shared with TRBD1. CDR3 length equals 16 residues. Trimming took 2 bases from V and 7 from J; bases not matched to a gene: 7. Germline V CDR1 and CDR2: MNHNY, SVGAGI (reference sequence). The CDR3 is CASSYGGQGRGGELFF. The CDR3 DNA reads TGTGCCAGCAGTTACGGGGGACAGGGGAGAGGCGGGGAGCTGTTTTTT.

The chain links TRBV29-1 to TRBJ1-6; TRBD1 matches 9 bases. Germline V gene data show CDR1 as SQVTM and CDR2 as ANQGSEA. This CDR3 has 13 amino acids. The V segment lost 4 bases and the J segment 8 bases; nucleotides outside the gene matches: 3. Here the CDR3 DNA reads TGCAGCGTTGGGGACAGGGAGTATTCACCCCTCCACTTT. It codes for CSVGDREYSPLHF.

The chain employs TRBV7-6 and TRBJ2-7; D perhaps matches TRBD1 (8 bases). This CDR3 is 15 amino acids long. Trimming removed 4 bases from V and 2 bases from J, with 15 bases in between. Looked up from germline, CDR1 is SGHVS and CDR2 is FNYEAQ. This CDR3 reads CASSYGQGGTYEQYF. Here the CDR3 DNA reads TGTGCCAGCAGCTACGGACAGGGAGGGACCTACGAGCAGTACTTC.

This sequence joins TRBV27 and TRBJ2-2; D not certain. Trimming cost V 8 bases and J 6 bases, with 16 bases left between them. The CDR3 contains 14 residues. Germline CDR1 MNHEY, CDR2 SMNVEV (reference sequence). CDR3 amino acids: CASGSLYLSGELFF. As DNA, the CDR3 is TGTGCCAGCGGCTCCCTATACCTCTCCGGGGAGCTGTTTTTT.

This chain connects TRBV18 to TRBJ2-1, with D possibly being TRBD2 (6 bases). With 3 bases removed from V and 3 bases from J, the gap between germline ends came to 15 bases. Germline values: CDR1 KGHSH, CDR2 LQKENI. This CDR3 is 16 amino acids long. The CDR3 coding sequence is TGTGCCAGCTCACCCCCGGCGGGACTCAACTACAATGAGCAGTTCTTC. Encoded protein: CASSPPAGLNYNEQFF.

DNA of the CDR3: TGTGCCAGCAGCTTTAACAGGGGCTTGACCATATATTTT. Protein: CASSFNRGLTIYF. This chain joins TRBV5-6 and TRBJ1-3, with 7 bases identical to TRBD1. This CDR3 has 13 residues. V lost 2 bases to trimming and J lost 10 bases; unmatched junction nucleotides: 6. The germline gives CDR1 SGHDT, CDR2 YYEEEE.

V is TRBV5-4 and J is TRBJ2-7; D is possibly TRBD2 (6 bases). V lost 5 bases and J 6 bases, leaving 12 bases between the germline ends. Looked up from germline, CDR1 is SGHNT and CDR2 is YYREEE (reference sequence). This CDR3 has 12 residues. CDR3 residues: CASRNGTPEQYF. The DNA of the CDR3 is TGTGCCAGCAGAAACGGGACTCCCGAGCAGTACTTC.

The CDR3 is CASSPGGGGNTDTQYF. In nucleotides, the CDR3 is TGTGCCAGCAGCCCCGGCGGGGGGGGCAACACAGATACGCAGTATTTT. V and J are TRBV7-9 and TRBJ2-3; 9 bases match TRBD2. Germline CDR1 SEHNR, CDR2 FQNEAQ (reference sequence). The CDR3 is 16 residues long. V lost 5 bases to trimming and J lost 2 bases; unmatched junction nucleotides: 8.

The J gene is TRBJ2-3, the V gene TRBV10-3, with TRBD2 matching over 12 bases. V lost 0 bases and J lost 5; bases outside the gene matches: 0. The CDR3 contains 15 residues. Germline values: CDR1 ENHRY, CDR2 SYGVKD. CDR3 DNA sequence: TGTGCCATCAGTGAGTCGGGACTAGCGGGAGATACGCAGTATTTT. Its protein is CAISESGLAGDTQYF.

The V call is TRBV12-3 or TRBV12-4, the J call TRBJ1-1; D is possibly TRBD1 (5 bases). V gave up 7 bases and J gave up 4 bases, with 13 bases separating them. CDR3 length: 13 residues. In DNA form, the CDR3 reads TGTGCCAGCATGTTGGGGGGGGGCACTGAAGCTTTCTTT. The encoded protein is CASMLGGGTEAFF.

The chain links TRBV9 to TRBJ2-1, with no clear D. Trimming cost V 3 bases and J 5 bases, with 6 bases left between them. The length of the CDR3 is 12 residues. From germline, CDR1 is SGDLS and CDR2 YYNGEE. CDR3: CASSGQNNEQFF. The CDR3 DNA sequence: TGTGCCAGCAGCGGCCAAAACAATGAGCAGTTCTTC.

V usage is TRBV7-8 and J usage is TRBJ2-3; D might be TRBD2 (6 bases). CDR1 and CDR2 (germline): SGHVS, FQNEAQ. CDR3 length: 14 residues. V was cut by 4 bases and J by 6 bases, with 14 bases left in between. CDR3 sequence (DNA): TGTGCCAGCAGCTCGAGGGGCGGGGTTGATACGCAGTATTTT. Translation: CASSSRGGVDTQYF.

V gene TRBV9 combines with J gene TRBJ2-5; 7 nucleotides align to TRBD2. The CDR3 covers 15 residues. Germline CDR1 SGDLS, CDR2 YYNGEE. The V gene end was trimmed by 0 bases and the J gene end by 2 bases; junction bases not matched to a gene: 4. The CDR3 region has the DNA TGTGCCAGCAGCGTAGGGGAGGGCAGACAAGAGACCCAGTACTTC. This encodes CASSVGEGRQETQYF.

The chain is built from TRBV4-1 and TRBJ2-5; 9 positions agree with TRBD2. V was clipped by 4 bases and J by 3 bases; unmatched bases: 18. The germline CDR1 and CDR2 sequences are MGHRA and YSYEKL. The CDR3 length is 19 residues. CDR3 residues: CASSRGSLGLAITKETQYF. The CDR3 DNA sequence: TGCGCCAGCAGCCGGGGTAGTTTAGGACTAGCGATAACCAAAGAGACCCAGTACTTC.

To note about this clone: Other DNA variants within this sample encode the same CDR3. The gene calls are TRBV9 and TRBJ2-1, with 7 bases lining up with TRBD2. The V gene's germline CDR1 is SGDLS and CDR2 YYNGEE. CDR3 size: 15 residues. V gave up 0 bases and J gave up 4 bases; unmatched junction bases: 4. DNA for the CDR3: TGTGCCAGCAGCGTAGCGGGAGGCCATTACAATGAGCAGTTCTTC. As protein: CASSVAGGHYNEQFF.

V gene TRBV15 combines with J gene TRBJ2-1, with 10 bases that match TRBD2. This CDR3 has 17 residues. Per the germline V gene, CDR1 is LNHNV and CDR2 is YYDKDF (reference sequence). V lost 1 base and J lost 7; bases outside the gene matches: 10. The CDR3 nucleotides read TGTGCCACCAGCAGAGGGGAGCAGCGGGAGGGGCTAAATGAGCAGTTCTTC. As protein: CATSRGEQREGLNEQFF. Filled out from reference TRBV15 and TRBJ2-1, the complete variable domain reads DAMVIQNPRYQVTQFGKPVTLSCSQTLNHNVMYWYQQKSSQAPKLLFHYYDKDFNNEADTPDNFQSRRPNTSFCFLDIRSPGLGDTAMYLCATSRGEQREGLNEQFFGPGTRLTVL.

This clone was detected a few times. The chain recombines TRBV6-6 with TRBJ2-7; D gene unclear. CDR3 length equals 12 residues. Germline V lookup: CDR1 MNHNY, CDR2 SVGAGI (reference sequence). V was cut by 4 bases and J by 0 bases, with 4 bases left in between. The CDR3 protein is CASSSVSYEQYF. CDR3 bases: TGTGCCAGCAGTTCGGTCTCCTACGAGCAGTACTTC.

The gene calls are TRBV27 and TRBJ1-1, with D perhaps TRBD1 (6 bases). This CDR3 has 18 amino acids. V lost 3 bases, J lost 3 bases, and 23 bases lay in between. Germline CDR1 MNHEY, CDR2 SMNVEV (reference sequence). CDR3 bases: TGTGCCAGCAGTTTCATTGTGTTGGGGGGCCCCGGGGACACTGAAGCTTTCTTT. Translated, it gives CASSFIVLGGPGDTEAFF.

This chain connects TRBV12-5 to TRBJ1-2; TRBD1 matches 11 bases. Germline CDR1 is LGHNT and CDR2 is FRNRAP. Trimming cost V 0 bases and J 8 bases; bases outside gene matches: 8. This CDR3 comprises 16 residues. DNA of the CDR3: TGTGCTAGTGGTTTGGTAGTCGGACAGGGGGCGCGAGGCTACACCTTC. Its translation is CASGLVVGQGARGYTF.

With respect to this clone: This sample includes further DNA sequences coding for the same CDR3. The V call is TRBV20-1, the J call TRBJ2-7; D call uncertain. Germline V gene lookup returns CDR1 DFQATT and CDR2 SNEGSKA (reference sequence). Between the trimmed V and J ends, which lost 1 base and 3 bases, there was a span of 4 bases. The CDR3 consists of 11 residues. The CDR3: CSARGGYEQYF. CDR3 nucleotide sequence: TGCAGTGCTAGAGGAGGCTACGAGCAGTACTTC.

The chain's CDR3 is CASSLQVPYEQYF. CDR3 in DNA: TGTGCCAGCAGCCTACAGGTACCCTACGAGCAGTACTTC. The chain joins TRBV12-3 or TRBV12-4 to TRBJ2-7; the D gene is possibly TRBD1 (5 bases). The CDR3 contains 13 residues. Trimming pared 6 bases from V and 2 bases from J, leaving 11 bases between.

Here the CDR3 DNA reads TGTGCCAGTAGTGCTTGGACAGGGGGGAACTACAATGAGCAGTTCTTC. Its translation is CASSAWTGGNYNEQFF. The chain recombines TRBV19 with TRBJ2-1, with 10 bases that match TRBD1. Losses at the gene ends were 5 bases for V and 3 bases for J; bases not matched to a gene: 7. Germline values: CDR1 LNHDA, CDR2 SQIVND (reference sequence). The CDR3 is made up of 16 amino acids. Full variable domain (missing parts from reference TRBV19 and TRBJ2-1): DGGITQSPKYLFRKEGQNVTLSCEQNLNHDAMYWYRQDPGQGLRLIYYSQIVNDFQKGDIAEGYSVSREKKESFPLTVTSAQKNPTAFYLCASSAWTGGNYNEQFFGPGTRLTVL.

This chain links TRBV7-3 with TRBJ2-1; 9 nucleotides line up with TRBD2. Per the germline V gene, CDR1 is SGHTA and CDR2 is FQGTGA. The CDR3 has 15 amino acids. Trimming at V came to 2 bases and at J to 2 bases, leaving 1 base not matched to a gene. The CDR3 DNA is TGTGCCAGCAGCTTACCTAGCGGGACCTACAATGAGCAGTTCTTC. Its translation is CASSLPSGTYNEQFF.

This sequence joins TRBV6-5 and TRBJ2-7, with D possibly being TRBD1 (6 bases). Germline loops: CDR1 MNHEY, CDR2 SVGAGI. This CDR3 contains 14 residues. V was clipped by 7 bases and J by 0 bases, with 13 bases between them. CDR3 sequence: CASTKTGSSYEQYF. DNA for the CDR3: TGTGCCAGCACTAAGACAGGCAGCTCCTACGAGCAGTACTTC.

V and J are TRBV29-1 and TRBJ2-5; TRBD1 aligns across 8 bases. CDR3 size: 13 residues. Unmatched junction bases numbered 7, after V lost 6 bases and J lost 4 bases. Germline loops: CDR1 SQVTM, CDR2 ANQGSEA. The CDR3, as DNA: TGCAGCGTGGACAGGGTCCGAGGAGAGACCCAGTACTTC. Protein: CSVDRVRGETQYF.

This chain links TRBV18 with TRBJ2-2; TRBD2 matches at 8 bases. Losses at the gene ends were 8 bases for V and 6 bases for J; bases not matched to a gene: 14. The V gene's germline CDR1 is KGHSH and CDR2 LQKENI. This CDR3 is built from 16 residues. The CDR3, as DNA: TGTGCCAGCGCCGGGACTAGTGAGAGGAGGGCCGGGGAGCTGTTTTTT. This translates into CASAGTSERRAGELFF.

The chain has TRBV10-3 and TRBJ2-3, with 8 bases lining up with TRBD1. The length of the CDR3 is 15 residues. CDR1 ENHRY and CDR2 SYGVKD come from the germline V gene. Losses at the gene ends were 4 bases for V and 2 bases for J; bases not matched to a gene: 5. CDR3 sequence reads: CAISAGTGLTDTQYF. Written as DNA, the CDR3 is TGTGCCATCAGTGCGGGGACAGGACTCACAGATACGCAGTATTTT.

V usage is TRBV29-1 and J usage is TRBJ2-3, with D unresolved. Germline CDR1 SQVTM, CDR2 ANQGSEA. The CDR3 is 14 residues long. Deletions cut 3 bases from V and 1 base from J, with 11 bases between. CDR3: CSVDPIRGTDTQYF. CDR3 DNA: TGCAGCGTTGACCCCATCCGAGGCACAGATACGCAGTATTTT.

The genes are TRBV19 and TRBJ1-5; TRBD1 matches at 9 bases. The CDR3 is 15 amino acids. J lost 4 bases, V lost 4 bases, and 5 bases had no gene match. Germline CDR1 reads LNHDA; CDR2 reads SQIVND (reference sequence). CDR3 loop: CASSRGTGTNQPQHF. DNA of the CDR3: TGTGCCAGTAGTAGAGGGACAGGGACTAATCAGCCCCAGCATTTT.